The 31 T cell receptor beta chains given below trace back to one sample, sequenced in a study of cytomegalovirus exposure and HLA in healthy donors. The PCR had 60 Vbeta and 13 Jbeta primers. Clones were sequenced by immunoSEQ multiplex PCR, and TCRdb holds only the in-frame ones, with some missing. The sample includes 150,000 to 200,000 clones, about 80% of them seen just once. The sequencing input was PBMCs. These receptors originate from a woman aged 18-35 years in good health and CMV-seropositive.

In DNA form, the CDR3 reads TGTGCCAGCTCACTCGGAACAGGGGGCCATTTCAACGAGCAGTACTTC. Its protein product is CASSLGTGGHFNEQYF. The chain couples TRBV18 to TRBJ2-7, with 9 bases lining up with TRBD1. V lost 4 bases, J lost 5 bases, and 12 bases stayed unmatched. Germline CDR1 KGHSH, CDR2 LQKENI. The length of the CDR3 is 16 residues.

The chain is built from TRBV9 and TRBJ1-1; D call uncertain. The V gene's germline CDR1 is SGDLS and CDR2 YYNGEE. This CDR3 is 13 amino acids long. Trimming took off 2 bases at V and 1 base at J, with 6 bases between the two ends. The CDR3 DNA sequence: TGTGCCAGCAGCGTGGGCCCGAACACTGAAGCTTTCTTT. The encoded protein is CASSVGPNTEAFF.

V is TRBV6-6 and J is TRBJ2-3; 8 bases are shared with TRBD2. CDR1 is MNHNY, CDR2 SVGAGI, per germline (reference sequence). The CDR3 has 13 amino acids. Trimming removed 7 bases from V and 6 bases from J; junction bases left unmatched: 6. CDR3 nucleotide sequence: TGTGCCAGCACCGTAGCGGGGCGGGATACGCAGTATTTT. Residues: CASTVAGRDTQYF.

Turning to this clone: At one end the junction does not follow the germline gene, possibly because of a read error. The rearrangement links TRBV7-2 to TRBJ2-3, with 12 bases identical to TRBD2. Germline V gene sequence: CDR1 SGHTA, CDR2 FQGNSA. This CDR3 region has 16 residues. The CDR3 here is CASSLAGGPRTDTQYF. In nucleotides, the CDR3 is TGTGCCAGCAGCCTAGCGGGGGGGCCTCGGACAGATACGCAGTATTTT. Full variable domain (rest looked up from reference TRBV7-2 and TRBJ2-3): GAGVSQSPSNKVTEKGKDVELRCDPISGHTALYWYRQSLGQGLEFLIYFQGNSAPDKSGLPSDRFSAERTGGSVSTLTIQRTQQEDSAVYLCASSLAGGPRTDTQYFGPGTRLTVL.

This rearrangement joins TRBV28 to TRBJ1-5; 8 nucleotides agree with TRBD1. This CDR3 is built from 16 residues. Germline CDR1 is MDHEN and CDR2 is SYDVKM. The V and J ends lost 5 bases and 4 bases, in that order; junction bases with no gene match: 10. The CDR3 DNA follows: TGTGCCAGCAGTGATAACGACCAGGGGGCAAATCAGCCCCAGCATTTT. It encodes CASSDNDQGANQPQHF.

This clone was counted a few times. The V and J genes are TRBV6-5 and TRBJ1-2; D is undetermined. This CDR3 region has 14 residues. V shed 2 bases and J shed 7 bases, with 14 bases lying between them. Germline V gene sequence: CDR1 MNHEY, CDR2 SVGAGI. The CDR3: CASSYPDFRGGYTF. The CDR3 DNA reads as TGTGCCAGCAGTTACCCGGACTTTCGGGGTGGCTACACCTTC.

The chain is built from TRBV19 and TRBJ2-3; 7 bases match TRBD2. The ends lost 3 bases at V and 6 bases at J; junction bases unmatched: 3. Germline CDR1 LNHDA, CDR2 SQIVND (reference sequence). CDR3 length: 13 amino acids. The CDR3 nucleotides are TGTGCCAGTAGTATCACACTAGCGGATACGCAGTATTTT. It encodes CASSITLADTQYF.

The rearrangement links TRBV27 to TRBJ1-2; 8 bases are a match to TRBD1. This CDR3 has 13 amino acids. Trimming cost V 7 bases and J 6 bases; bases outside gene matches: 7. The germline V gene encodes CDR1 MNHEY and CDR2 SMNVEV (reference sequence). CDR3 DNA sequence: TGTGCCAGCAAGGTTCCAGGGGGCCATGGCTACACCTTC. Encoded protein: CASKVPGGHGYTF.

V is TRBV18 and J is TRBJ1-5, with a tentative D call TRBD1 (5 bases). The CDR3 loop spans 14 amino acids. V lost 4 bases and J lost 4, with 11 bases in between. The germline CDR1 and CDR2 sequences are KGHSH and LQKENI. In DNA form, the CDR3 reads TGTGCCAGCTCACTGTCCAGGGAAAATCAGCCCCAGCATTTT. It codes for CASSLSRENQPQHF.

CDR3 DNA sequence: TGTGCTAGTGGTAAGCCGGGACAGGGTGACTATGGCTACACCTTC. Protein: CASGKPGQGDYGYTF. The genes are TRBV12-5 and TRBJ1-2, with 9 bases matching TRBD1. J was trimmed by 3 bases and V by 5 bases; bases with no gene match: 7. This CDR3 spans 15 amino acids. CDR1 and CDR2 from the germline V gene are LGHNT and FRNRAP.

The CDR3 sequence: CAWRTLGTPTTEAFF. CDR3 nucleotide sequence: TGTGCCTGGAGGACCCTAGGCACACCGACCACTGAAGCTTTCTTT. J is TRBJ1-1 and V is TRBV30; no definite D call. The CDR3 runs 15 residues. V was clipped by 3 bases and J by 4 bases, with 18 bases between them. In germline, CDR1 is GTSNPN, CDR2 SVGIG (reference sequence).

The V call is TRBV29-1, the J call TRBJ2-1; D may be TRBD1 (5 bases). The germline V gene has CDR1 SQVTM and CDR2 ANQGSEA. V was cut by 5 bases and J by 5 bases, with 7 bases left in between. The CDR3 totals 11 residues. CDR3 sequence reads: CSVQDNNEQFF. As DNA, the CDR3 is TGCAGCGTTCAGGACAACAATGAGCAGTTCTTC.

V usage is TRBV28 and J usage is TRBJ2-7; 11 nucleotides line up with TRBD2. Losses at the gene ends were 7 bases for V and 7 bases for J; bases not matched to a gene: 12. The CDR3 extends over 15 amino acids. Germline-derived CDR1 and CDR2 are MDHEN and SYDVKM. The DNA for the CDR3 is TGTGCCAGCACCTCTACTAGCGGGGGACAAAGAGAGCAGTACTTC. Translation gives CASTSTSGGQREQYF.

The CDR3 spells CASSPLRAPDGYTF. The CDR3 region has the DNA TGTGCCAGCTCACCCCTCAGGGCCCCGGATGGCTACACCTTC. The V gene is TRBV18, the J gene TRBJ1-2, with D tentatively TRBD1 (5 bases). Germline V gene sequence: CDR1 KGHSH, CDR2 LQKENI. The CDR3 has 14 residues. V was shortened by 3 bases and J by 6 bases, with 14 bases between the two germline ends.

Here the CDR3 DNA reads TGTGCCAGCAGCCACGAGATTTACACTGAAGCTTTCTTT. Translating it yields CASSHEIYTEAFF. This chain connects TRBV5-4 to TRBJ1-1; D unresolved. This CDR3 has 13 residues. Looked up from germline, CDR1 is SGHNT and CDR2 is YYREEE (reference sequence). The germline V and J ends were trimmed by 4 bases and 3 bases, with 10 bases remaining between them.

The V and J genes are TRBV7-9 and TRBJ2-7; perhaps TRBD1 as D (6 bases). This CDR3 is built from 15 residues. Trimming took off 7 bases at V and 3 bases at J, with 19 bases between the two ends. CDR1 is SEHNR and CDR2 is FQNEAQ in the germline V gene (reference sequence). DNA for the CDR3: TGTGCCAGCACCCCCTACAGGGATGGTTTCTACGAGCAGTACGTC. Protein: CASTPYRDGFYEQYV.

The chain employs TRBV7-2 and TRBJ1-1; D uncertain. Trimming shortened V by 3 bases and J by 7 bases, and 12 bases separated the two germline ends. The CDR3 runs 13 residues. Looked up from germline, CDR1 is SGHTA and CDR2 is FQGNSA. The CDR3 protein is CASSFSVSGEAFF. In nucleotides, the CDR3 is TGTGCCAGCAGCTTTAGTGTCTCTGGTGAAGCTTTCTTT.

On this clone: The same CDR3 also results from other DNA sequences found in this sample. The chain couples TRBV9 to TRBJ2-1, with TRBD2 identical over 10 bases. CDR1 is SGDLS, CDR2 YYNGEE, per germline. Trimming took 0 bases from V and 0 from J; bases not matched to a gene: 0. CDR3 length: 16 residues. CDR3 protein: CASSVGLAGSYNEQFF. In DNA, the CDR3 is TGTGCCAGCAGCGTAGGACTAGCGGGCTCCTACAATGAGCAGTTCTTC.

The chain joins TRBV13 to TRBJ1-4; 8 bases match TRBD1. V shed 4 bases, J shed 6 bases, and the junction held 7 bases outside the gene matches. This CDR3 has 15 residues. From germline, CDR1 is PRHDT and CDR2 FYEKMQ (reference sequence). The chain's CDR3 is CASSWTGSWDEKLFF. DNA for the CDR3: TGTGCCAGCAGCTGGACAGGGTCGTGGGATGAAAAACTGTTTTTT. Together with reference TRBV13 and TRBJ1-4, the CDR3 gives the full variable domain: AAGVIQSPRHLIKEKRETATLKCYPIPRHDTVYWYQQGPGQDPQFLISFYEKMQSDKGSIPDRFSAQQFSDYHSELNMSSLELGDSALYFCASSWTGSWDEKLFFGSGTQLSVL.

The gene calls are TRBV9 and TRBJ1-5, with D possibly TRBD1 on 5 matching bases. Germline assignment: CDR1 SGDLS and CDR2 YYNGEE. The CDR3 has 13 residues. Trimming removed 7 bases at V and 7 bases at J, with 15 bases between. Written as DNA, the CDR3 is TGTGCCAGCGGGAGGGGAGGGATCCAGCCCCAGCATTTT. The encoded protein is CASGRGGIQPQHF.

The V gene is TRBV7-6, the J gene TRBJ2-7; D possibly corresponds to TRBD1 (5 bases). This CDR3 region has 15 residues. V was trimmed by 5 bases and J by 5 bases, leaving 19 bases between them. Germline CDR1 is SGHVS and CDR2 is FNYEAQ. The CDR3 bases are TGTGCCAGCAGCCCATTCCCAGGGTTAGAAAACGAGCAGTACTTC. Its protein is CASSPFPGLENEQYF.

CDR3 loop: CASRPGTSGGENQYF. Here the CDR3 DNA reads TGTGCCAGCAGACCTGGGACTAGCGGGGGGGAAAACCAGTACTTC. The rearrangement joins TRBV7-9 to TRBJ2-5, with 16 positions matching TRBD2. Germline values: CDR1 SEHNR, CDR2 FQNEAQ (reference sequence). The CDR3 length is 15 residues. V shed 6 bases and J 10 bases; nucleotides not matched to a gene: 8.

The V call is TRBV6-5, the J call TRBJ1-4; D is ambiguous. From germline, CDR1 is MNHEY and CDR2 SVGAGI. Trimming cost V 6 bases and J 6 bases, with 14 bases left between them. The CDR3 contains 14 residues. Here the CDR3 DNA reads TGTGCCAGCAGACTCTCGGGAGGCCATGAAAAACTGTTTTTT. Protein sequence: CASRLSGGHEKLFF.

The chain couples TRBV5-5 to TRBJ2-2; 8 bases fit TRBD1. The V segment lost 2 bases and the J segment 6 bases; nucleotides outside the gene matches: 12. The CDR3 runs to 17 residues. The germline V gene has CDR1 SGHKS and CDR2 YYEKEE (reference sequence). The CDR3 DNA reads TGTGCCAGCAGCTTCGTCGCGGGGACAGGAAGTCCCGGGGAGCTGTTTTTT. As protein: CASSFVAGTGSPGELFF.

This clone was counted a single time. The V gene is TRBV12-5, the J gene TRBJ1-1; D is possibly TRBD1 (6 bases). V was trimmed by 3 bases and J by 8 bases, leaving 19 bases between them. The CDR3 extends over 15 amino acids. Germline values: CDR1 LGHNT, CDR2 FRNRAP. For the CDR3, the DNA is TGTGCTAGTGGTTTTTACCAGGGGTCACTTATCGAAGCTTTCTTT. Its translation is CASGFYQGSLIEAFF. Supplemented by reference TRBV12-5 and TRBJ1-1, the full variable domain reads DARVTQTPRHKVTEMGQEVTMRCQPILGHNTVFWYRQTMMQGLELLAYFRNRAPLDDSGMPKDRFSAEMPDATLATLKIQPSEPRDSAVYFCASGFYQGSLIEAFFGQGTRLTVV.

The chain employs TRBV5-6 and TRBJ2-7; 9 bases align to TRBD1. CDR3 size: 14 residues. With V trimmed by 4 bases and J by 6 bases, 8 bases remained unmatched. The germline V gene has CDR1 SGHDT and CDR2 YYEEEE. Here the CDR3 DNA reads TGTGCCAGCAGCCCCCGGGACAGGGTTTTCGAGCAGTACTTC. It yields the protein CASSPRDRVFEQYF.

The chain recombines TRBV2 with TRBJ1-2; D unclear. This CDR3 contains 15 residues. Trimming removed 7 bases from V and 0 bases from J, with 15 bases in between. CDR1 and CDR2 from the germline V gene are SNHLY and FYNNEI. CDR3 DNA: TGTGCCAGCACGGGTTCAGCAGCGACTAACTATGGCTACACCTTC. Protein product: CASTGSAATNYGYTF. Full variable domain (missing parts from reference TRBV2 and TRBJ1-2): EPEVTQTPSHQVTQMGQEVILRCVPISNHLYFYWYRQILGQKVEFLVSFYNNEISEKSEIFDDQFSVERPDGSNFTLKIRSTKLEDSAMYFCASTGSAATNYGYTFGSGTRLTVV.

This CDR3 is CAWSGGHSPLHF. The CDR3 coding sequence is TGTGCCTGGAGTGGTGGGCATTCACCCCTCCACTTT. This chain links TRBV30 with TRBJ1-6; D unclear. Trimming removed 1 base from V and 8 bases from J, with 6 bases in between. CDR1 GTSNPN and CDR2 SVGIG come from the germline V gene (reference sequence). The CDR3 length is 12 residues.

The rearrangement links TRBV15 to TRBJ2-1; the match to TRBD1 covers 9 bases. CDR1 is LNHNV, CDR2 YYDKDF, per germline (reference sequence). V lost 0 bases, J lost 7 bases, and 7 bases stayed unmatched. The CDR3 totals 16 residues. The CDR3 bases are TGTGCCACCAGCAGAGATGGCCGGGACAGGGTTAATGAGCAGTTCTTC. Its protein product is CATSRDGRDRVNEQFF. The full variable domain, with the rest looked up from reference TRBV15 and TRBJ2-1, is DAMVIQNPRYQVTQFGKPVTLSCSQTLNHNVMYWYQQKSSQAPKLLFHYYDKDFNNEADTPDNFQSRRPNTSFCFLDIRSPGLGDTAMYLCATSRDGRDRVNEQFFGPGTRLTVL.

The chain joins TRBV2 to TRBJ1-6; TRBD1 is a possible D gene (5 bases). Germline values: CDR1 SNHLY, CDR2 FYNNEI. The ends were cut back, 7 bases at V and 4 bases at J, with 8 bases in the middle. CDR3 size: 13 residues. The CDR3 loop reads CASKRTYNSPLHF. The CDR3 nucleotides are TGTGCCAGCAAAAGGACATATAATTCACCCCTCCACTTT.

This clone has a handful of counts. The chain joins TRBV7-9 to TRBJ1-3; 7 positions match TRBD1. The germline V gene encodes CDR1 SEHNR and CDR2 FQNEAQ (reference sequence). Trimming removed 1 base from V and 4 bases from J; junction bases left unmatched: 4. The CDR3 extends over 15 amino acids. As DNA, the CDR3 is TGTGCCAGCAGCTTAGGACAGGGTTCCGGAAACACCATATATTTT. Its translation is CASSLGQGSGNTIYF.